This T cell receptor (beta chain) was identified during a study of blood T cell repertoires in COVID-19. Background on the study: From the United States, Italy and Spain came samples of acute and convalescent COVID-19.

The table came from immunoSEQ multiplex PCR; TCRdb's copy has only in-frame clones and leaves some out. The sample consists of about 190,000 clones, around 79% of them appearing once. CDR1 LGHDT and CDR2 YNNKEL come from the germline V gene (reference sequence). Trimming cost V 5 bases and J 4 bases, with 5 bases left between them. The CDR3 sequence is 11 residues long. Source material: peripheral blood. This receptor was taken from a woman aged 50 to 65 with acute or convalescent COVID-19. This sequence joins TRBV3-1 (or the pseudogene TRBV3-2) and TRBJ1-2; D is perhaps TRBD1 (5 bases). In DNA form, the CDR3 reads TGTGCCAGCAGCAGGGGCTATGGCTACACCTTC. It yields the protein CASSRGYGYTF.